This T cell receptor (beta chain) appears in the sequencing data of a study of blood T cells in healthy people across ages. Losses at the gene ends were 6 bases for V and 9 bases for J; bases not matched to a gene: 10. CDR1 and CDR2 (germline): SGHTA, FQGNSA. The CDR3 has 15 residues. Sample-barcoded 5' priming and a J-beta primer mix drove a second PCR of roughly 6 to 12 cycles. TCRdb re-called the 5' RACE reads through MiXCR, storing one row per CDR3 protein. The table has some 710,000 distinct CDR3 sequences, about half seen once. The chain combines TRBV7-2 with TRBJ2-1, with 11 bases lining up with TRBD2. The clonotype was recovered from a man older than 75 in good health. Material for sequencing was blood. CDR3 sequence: CASSELAGGPGEQFF. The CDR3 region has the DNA TGTGCCAGCAGTGAGTTAGCGGGAGGGCCGGGTGAGCAGTTCTTC.